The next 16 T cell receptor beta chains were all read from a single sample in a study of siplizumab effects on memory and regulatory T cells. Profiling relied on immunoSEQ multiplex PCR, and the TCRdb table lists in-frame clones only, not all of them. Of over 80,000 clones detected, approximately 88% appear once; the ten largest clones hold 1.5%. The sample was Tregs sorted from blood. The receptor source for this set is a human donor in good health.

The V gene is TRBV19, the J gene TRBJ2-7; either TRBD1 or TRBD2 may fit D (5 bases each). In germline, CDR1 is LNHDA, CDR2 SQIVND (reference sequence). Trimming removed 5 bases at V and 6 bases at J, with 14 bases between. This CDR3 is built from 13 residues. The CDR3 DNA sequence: TGTGCCAGTAGTTTAGTATCAGGGACCGAGCAGTACTTC. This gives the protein CASSLVSGTEQYF. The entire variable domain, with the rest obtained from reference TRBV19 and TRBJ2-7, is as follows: DGGITQSPKYLFRKEGQNVTLSCEQNLNHDAMYWYRQDPGQGLRLIYYSQIVNDFQKGDIAEGYSVSREKKESFPLTVTSAQKNPTAFYLCASSLVSGTEQYFGPGTRLTVT.

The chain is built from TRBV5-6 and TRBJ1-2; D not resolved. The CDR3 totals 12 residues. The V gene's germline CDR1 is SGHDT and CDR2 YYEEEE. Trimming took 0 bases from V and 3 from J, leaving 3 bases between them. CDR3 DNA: TGTGCCAGCAGCTTGGGGGACTATGGCTACACCTTC. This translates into CASSLGDYGYTF.

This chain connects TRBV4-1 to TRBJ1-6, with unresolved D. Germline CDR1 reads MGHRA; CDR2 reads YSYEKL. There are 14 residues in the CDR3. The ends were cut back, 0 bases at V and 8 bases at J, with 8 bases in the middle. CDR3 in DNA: TGCGCCAGCAGCCAAGATCTTGGCTATTCACCCCTCCACTTT. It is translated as CASSQDLGYSPLHF.

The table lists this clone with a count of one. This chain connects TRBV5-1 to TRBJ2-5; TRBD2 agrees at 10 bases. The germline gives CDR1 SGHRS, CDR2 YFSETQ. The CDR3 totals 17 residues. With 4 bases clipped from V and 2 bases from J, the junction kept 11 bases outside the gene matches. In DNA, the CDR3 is TGCGCCAGCAGCAGGGTAGCGGGGGGACCTTATCAAGAGACCCAGTACTTC. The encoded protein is CASSRVAGGPYQETQYF.

The CDR3 DNA reads TGTGCCTGGAGTCTCTCCGGGCGCACCATATATTTT. Protein sequence: CAWSLSGRTIYF. This chain uses TRBV30 with TRBJ1-3, with unresolved D. The V and J ends lost 2 bases and 9 bases respectively, with 11 bases between them. CDR1 and CDR2 from the germline V gene are GTSNPN and SVGIG (reference sequence). The CDR3 consists of 12 residues.

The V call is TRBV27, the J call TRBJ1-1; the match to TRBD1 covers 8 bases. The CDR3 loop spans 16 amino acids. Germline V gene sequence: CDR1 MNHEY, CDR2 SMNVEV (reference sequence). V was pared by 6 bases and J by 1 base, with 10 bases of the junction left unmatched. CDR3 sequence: CASSPGGAKPNTEAFF. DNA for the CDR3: TGTGCCAGCAGCCCAGGGGGCGCGAAGCCGAACACTGAAGCTTTCTTT.

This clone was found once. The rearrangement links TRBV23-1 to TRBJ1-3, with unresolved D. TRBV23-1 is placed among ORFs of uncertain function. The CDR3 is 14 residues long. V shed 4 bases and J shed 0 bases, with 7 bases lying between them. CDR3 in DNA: TGCGCCAGCAGTCGTAGGCTCTCTGGAAACACCATATATTTT. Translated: CASSRRLSGNTIYF.

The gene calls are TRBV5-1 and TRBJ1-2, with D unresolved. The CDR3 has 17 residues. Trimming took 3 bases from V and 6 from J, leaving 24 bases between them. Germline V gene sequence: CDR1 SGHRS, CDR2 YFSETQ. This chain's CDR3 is CASSSVLGVGIEDGYTF. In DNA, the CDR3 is TGCGCCAGCAGCTCCGTTTTGGGTGTAGGGATAGAGGATGGCTACACCTTC.

CDR3 in amino acids: CASTGGTEAFF. The CDR3 DNA is TGTGCCAGCACAGGTGGTACTGAAGCTTTCTTT. The chain carries TRBV28 and TRBJ1-1; D is uncertain. V dropped 7 bases and J dropped 5 bases, with 8 bases sitting between them. The CDR3 runs to 11 residues. Germline values: CDR1 MDHEN, CDR2 SYDVKM.

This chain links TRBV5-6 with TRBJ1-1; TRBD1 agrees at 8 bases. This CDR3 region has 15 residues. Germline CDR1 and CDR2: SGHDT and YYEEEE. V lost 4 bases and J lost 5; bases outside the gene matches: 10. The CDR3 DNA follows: TGTGCCAGCAGCATAGGGACAGGCCGAGGGACTGAAGCTTTCTTT. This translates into CASSIGTGRGTEAFF.

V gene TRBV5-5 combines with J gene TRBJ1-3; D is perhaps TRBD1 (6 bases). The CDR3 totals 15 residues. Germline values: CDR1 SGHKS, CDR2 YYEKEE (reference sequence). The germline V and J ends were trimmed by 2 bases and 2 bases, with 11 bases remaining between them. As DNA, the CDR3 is TGTGCCAGCAGCTTAGGACAGAGCCCTGGAAACACCATATATTTT. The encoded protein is CASSLGQSPGNTIYF.

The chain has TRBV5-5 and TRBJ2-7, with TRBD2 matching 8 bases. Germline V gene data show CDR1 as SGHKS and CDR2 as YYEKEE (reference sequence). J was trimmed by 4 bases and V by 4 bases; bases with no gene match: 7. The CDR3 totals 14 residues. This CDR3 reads CASSPPPGGYEQYF. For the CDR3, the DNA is TGTGCCAGCAGCCCACCACCGGGGGGGTACGAGCAGTACTTC.

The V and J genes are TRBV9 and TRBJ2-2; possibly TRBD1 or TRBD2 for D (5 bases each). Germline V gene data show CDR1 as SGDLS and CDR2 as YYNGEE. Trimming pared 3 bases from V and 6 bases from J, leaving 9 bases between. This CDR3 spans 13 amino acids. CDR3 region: CASSGVGPGELFF. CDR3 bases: TGTGCCAGCAGCGGCGTGGGACCCGGGGAGCTGTTTTTT.

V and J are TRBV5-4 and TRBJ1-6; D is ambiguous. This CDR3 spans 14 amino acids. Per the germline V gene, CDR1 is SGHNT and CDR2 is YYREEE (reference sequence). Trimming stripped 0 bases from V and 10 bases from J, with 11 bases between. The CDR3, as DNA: TGTGCCAGCAGCTTGGCACAACCCTCCTCACCCCTCCACTTT. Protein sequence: CASSLAQPSSPLHF.

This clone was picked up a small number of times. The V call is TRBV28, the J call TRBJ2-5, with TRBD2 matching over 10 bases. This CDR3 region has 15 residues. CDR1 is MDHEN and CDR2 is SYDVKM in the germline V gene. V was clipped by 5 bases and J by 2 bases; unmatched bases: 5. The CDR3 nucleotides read TGTGCCAGCAGTGTCGGTAGCGGGGGGCAAGAGACCCAGTACTTC. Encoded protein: CASSVGSGGQETQYF.

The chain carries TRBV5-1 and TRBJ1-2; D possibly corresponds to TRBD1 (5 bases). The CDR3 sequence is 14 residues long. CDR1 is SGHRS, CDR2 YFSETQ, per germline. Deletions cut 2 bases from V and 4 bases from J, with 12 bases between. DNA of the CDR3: TGCGCCAGCAGCTTAGAGCAGGGCGGCTATGGCTACACCTTC. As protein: CASSLEQGGYGYTF.